These 28 T cell receptor beta chains share one sample of origin, sequenced in a study of precursors of human CD4 cytotoxic T cells. Four sorted CD4+ memory subsets, central memory, effector memory, IL-7R-high TEMRA and IL-7R-negative TEMRA, were UMI-sequenced. TCRdb reanalysed the reads using MiXCR and keeps one entry per CDR3 protein. The sample holds 300 or so distinct CDR3 sequences; just over 20% are singletons and the top ten take around a third. Material: memory CD4+ T cells from blood (PBMCs). The receptors were gathered from a human donor in good health.

Sample share makes this clonotype large. The CDR3 loop is CASSSQMDSEQFF. Here the CDR3 DNA reads TGTGCCAGCAGCTCTCAAATGGACAGCGAGCAGTTCTTC. The rearrangement joins TRBV7-2 to TRBJ2-1; perhaps TRBD1 as D (6 bases). V lost 4 bases and J lost 10, with 14 bases in between. Germline CDR1 and CDR2: SGHTA and FQGNSA. The CDR3 is made up of 13 amino acids. Full variable domain (rest looked up from reference TRBV7-2 and TRBJ2-1): GAGVSQSPSNKVTEKGKDVELRCDPISGHTALYWYRQSLGQGLEFLIYFQGNSAPDKSGLPSDRFSAERTGGSVSTLTIQRTQQEDSAVYLCASSSQMDSEQFFGPGTRLTVL.

By share, this clonotype counts as large (0.1 to 1%). CDR3 sequence: CASSVGFQETQYF. Written as DNA, the CDR3 is TGTGCCAGCAGTGTCGGATTTCAAGAGACCCAGTACTTC. The J gene is TRBJ2-5, the V gene TRBV2, with D uncertain. Trimming shortened V by 4 bases and J by 2 bases, and 8 bases separated the two germline ends. CDR1 is SNHLY and CDR2 is FYNNEI in the germline V gene. The CDR3 contains 13 residues.

This clonotype is categorized as large. J is TRBJ1-2 and V is TRBV3-1; D is unclear. V was clipped by 1 base and J by 3 bases, with 12 bases between them. Per germline, CDR1 LGHDT and CDR2 YNNKEL (reference sequence). The CDR3 contains 15 residues. CDR3 nucleotides: TGTGCCAGCAGCCAAGCCGGAGGGAGGGACTATGGCTACACCTTC. Residues: CASSQAGGRDYGYTF.

This clonotype is large. The junction differs from germline at one of its ends, possibly a read error. V gene TRBV5-1 combines with J gene TRBJ2-4, with 8 bases that match TRBD2. The CDR3 has 16 amino acids. The germline V gene has CDR1 SGHRS and CDR2 YFSETQ. Here the CDR3 DNA reads TGCGCCAGCAGCTTGGTGACAGCGGGAGCCCAAAACATTCAGTACTTC. Its protein product is CASSLVTAGAQNIQYF.

By its share, this clonotype is large. The rearrangement uses TRBV29-1 and TRBJ1-2; 8 bases fit TRBD1. V was clipped by 2 bases and J by 8 bases; unmatched bases: 7. The germline gives CDR1 SQVTM, CDR2 ANQGSEA. The CDR3 has 13 residues. The DNA of the CDR3 is TGCAGCGTTGAATCGGGACAGGTCCTGGGCTACACCTTC. This translates into CSVESGQVLGYTF.

V is TRBV18 and J is TRBJ1-1; 10 nucleotides line up with TRBD1. This CDR3 is 16 amino acids long. Germline V gene lookup returns CDR1 KGHSH and CDR2 LQKENI. V lost 4 bases to trimming and J lost 4 bases; unmatched junction nucleotides: 9. CDR3 bases: TGTGCCAGCTCACTGGGACAGGGGAGGATCCCCACTGAAGCTTTCTTT. It is translated as CASSLGQGRIPTEAFF. The whole variable domain, filled in from reference TRBV18 and TRBJ1-1, reads NAGVMQNPRHLVRRRGQEARLRCSPMKGHSHVYWYRQLPEEGLKFMVYLQKENIIDESGMPKERFSAEFPKEGPSILRIQQVVRGDSAAYFCASSLGQGRIPTEAFFGQGTRLTVV.

This clonotype is hyperexpanded within its sample. The chain uses TRBV12-3 or TRBV12-4 and TRBJ2-2; possibly TRBD1 or TRBD2 for D (5 bases each). CDR3 length: 15 amino acids. Trimming stripped 2 bases from V and 4 bases from J, with 11 bases between. DNA of the CDR3: TGTGCCAGCAGTTTAAGGCACGGGGCCACCGGGGAGCTGTTTTTT. Protein product: CASSLRHGATGELFF.

Judged by abundance, this clonotype is hyperexpanded. The chain combines TRBV20-1 with TRBJ1-2; 7 nucleotides line up with TRBD1. V shed 6 bases and J 4 bases; nucleotides not matched to a gene: 11. The germline V gene encodes CDR1 DFQATT and CDR2 SNEGSKA (reference sequence). The CDR3 loop spans 14 amino acids. The CDR3 protein is CSAPGQTDLYGYTF. In DNA, the CDR3 is TGCAGTGCACCGGGACAGACCGACCTCTATGGCTACACCTTC.

This clonotype is labeled large (0.1 to 1%). The V gene is TRBV20-1, the J gene TRBJ1-2, with 12 bases aligning to TRBD1. Germline CDR1 is DFQATT and CDR2 is SNEGSKA (reference sequence). The junction had 2 bases not matched to a gene; V was cut back by 4 bases and J by 2 bases. The CDR3 covers 14 residues. Here the CDR3 reads CSATGTGGNYGYTF. DNA of the CDR3: TGCAGTGCTACCGGGACAGGGGGCAACTATGGCTACACCTTC.

This clonotype qualifies as large (0.1 to 1%). The rearrangement links TRBV6-1 to TRBJ2-3; D ambiguous. Looked up from germline, CDR1 is MNHNS and CDR2 is SASEGT. The CDR3 runs to 11 residues. Between the trimmed V and J ends, which lost 6 bases and 2 bases, there was a span of 3 bases. In nucleotides, the CDR3 is TGTGCCAGCAGCGACACAGATACGCAGTATTTT. Its protein is CASSDTDTQYF.

This clonotype came up a few times. The chain has TRBV4-1 and TRBJ2-2; tentatively, D is TRBD1 (5 bases). The germline V gene encodes CDR1 MGHRA and CDR2 YSYEKL. The CDR3 sequence is 15 residues long. Trimming took 1 base from V and 2 from J, leaving 8 bases between them. The CDR3 sequence is CASSQADTNTGELFF. The CDR3 coding sequence is TGCGCCAGCAGCCAAGCGGACACAAACACCGGGGAGCTGTTTTTT.

The chain recombines TRBV2 with TRBJ2-3, with D possibly called TRBD1 or TRBD2 (6 bases each). In germline, CDR1 is SNHLY, CDR2 FYNNEI. V was trimmed by 11 bases and J by 1 base, leaving 13 bases between them. The CDR3 spans 13 residues. CDR3 DNA: TGTGCCGCCGGGGGCGGGGGCACAGATACGCAGTATTTT. Translating it yields CAAGGGGTDTQYF.

This chain links TRBV11-3 with TRBJ2-2; no clear D gene. Germline V lookup: CDR1 SGHNT, CDR2 YENEEA. The CDR3 runs 15 residues. V was pared by 1 base and J by 7 bases, with 13 bases between. CDR3 nucleotide sequence: TGTGCCAGCAGCTTAGTATCTTTGGGCGTCGGGGAGCTGTTTTTT. This encodes CASSLVSLGVGELFF.

This clonotype was seen a few times. The J gene is TRBJ2-7, the V gene TRBV7-2; no reliable D call. CDR3 size: 16 residues. V lost 1 base and J 0 bases, leaving 13 bases between the germline ends. Germline loops: CDR1 SGHTA, CDR2 FQGNSA. The CDR3 nucleotides read TGTGCCAGCAGCTTAGGTCCCGACACGGCCTCCTACGAGCAGTACTTC. It codes for CASSLGPDTASYEQYF.

The chain joins TRBV5-1 to TRBJ2-2; D uncertain. This CDR3 spans 16 amino acids. Germline assignment: CDR1 SGHRS and CDR2 YFSETQ. Trimming shortened V by 4 bases and J by 0 bases, and 13 bases separated the two germline ends. The CDR3 here is CASSGGGNANTGELFF. CDR3 nucleotides: TGCGCCAGCAGCGGTGGCGGAAACGCGAACACCGGGGAGCTGTTTTTT.

This clonotype was detected a few times. The chain has TRBV5-1 and TRBJ2-5; TRBD1 matches 8 bases. Germline assignment: CDR1 SGHRS and CDR2 YFSETQ. Trimming cost V 4 bases and J 1 base; bases outside gene matches: 6. The CDR3 is 15 residues long. The CDR3, as DNA: TGCGCCAGCAGCGCGGACAGGGTTGGCCAAGAGACCCAGTACTTC. It yields the protein CASSADRVGQETQYF.

This clonotype is classed as large. The chain couples TRBV5-1 to TRBJ2-5, with 10 bases that match TRBD2. Germline lookup yields CDR1 SGHRS and CDR2 YFSETQ. V was clipped by 2 bases and J by 6 bases; unmatched bases: 4. This CDR3 region has 14 residues. CDR3 loop: CASSLSGGAKTQYF. The CDR3 DNA sequence: TGCGCCAGCAGCTTAAGCGGGGGGGCGAAGACCCAGTACTTC.

The chain is built from TRBV28 and TRBJ2-5; D possibly matches TRBD1 or TRBD2 (5 bases each). CDR3 length equals 17 residues. Germline V lookup: CDR1 MDHEN, CDR2 SYDVKM. V gave up 6 bases and J gave up 5 bases, with 25 bases separating them. The CDR3 is CASSPNLDGTFHETQYF. Written as DNA, the CDR3 is TGTGCCAGCAGCCCCAATCTTGACGGGACCTTCCATGAGACCCAGTACTTC.

This clonotype is deemed large (0.1 to 1%). The chain recombines TRBV2 with TRBJ2-2; D may match TRBD1 or TRBD2 (6 bases each). V lost 7 bases to trimming and J lost 6 bases, with 18 bases between them. The CDR3 runs to 15 residues. Per germline, CDR1 SNHLY and CDR2 FYNNEI. This CDR3 reads CASKGGSGNPGELFF. CDR3 in DNA: TGTGCCAGCAAGGGGGGTAGCGGAAATCCCGGGGAGCTGTTTTTT.

Concerning this clonotype itself: Since a much larger clone is just one base distant, this may be a read error. The chain couples TRBV29-1 to TRBJ1-1; the D is unclear. CDR1 is SQVTM and CDR2 is ANQGSEA in the germline V gene. This CDR3 is built from 13 residues. The CDR3 DNA reads TGCAGCGTTGCGACCTCCATGAACACTGAAGCTGTCTTT. This codes for CSVATSMNTEAVF.

CDR3 coding DNA: TGTGCCAGCAGCCAGGGTCAAGGTTACCGTAATGAGCAGTTCTTC. Protein: CASSQGQGYRNEQFF. The rearrangement uses TRBV5-5 and TRBJ2-1; a weak D match, TRBD1 (5 bases). V lost 4 bases, J lost 7 bases, and 18 bases lay in between. The germline V gene encodes CDR1 SGHKS and CDR2 YYEKEE (reference sequence). The CDR3 runs 15 residues.

The rearrangement joins TRBV19 to TRBJ1-1, with no clear D. The germline V gene encodes CDR1 LNHDA and CDR2 SQIVND (reference sequence). V was shortened by 4 bases and J by 4 bases, with 10 bases between the two germline ends. The CDR3 extends over 13 amino acids. CDR3 in amino acids: CASSRRAGTEAFF. CDR3 DNA sequence: TGTGCCAGTAGTAGGAGGGCGGGCACTGAAGCTTTCTTT.

This clonotype was detected a few times. The V call is TRBV6-2 or TRBV6-3, the J call TRBJ1-5, with 8 bases matching TRBD1. V trimming: 6 bases; J trimming: 0 bases; junction bases outside the gene matches: 10. From germline, CDR1 is MNHEY and CDR2 SVGEGT. The CDR3 is 17 residues long. The CDR3 nucleotides read TGTGCCAGCAGCTACGAAGCAGGGGGCAGTAGCAATCAGCCCCAGCATTTT. It encodes CASSYEAGGSSNQPQHF.

The rearrangement uses TRBV25-1 and TRBJ2-1, with 8 positions matching TRBD1. Losses at the gene ends were 5 bases for V and 8 bases for J; bases not matched to a gene: 5. This CDR3 comprises 13 residues. Germline V gene sequence: CDR1 MGHDK, CDR2 SYGVNS. Here the CDR3 reads CASSPQGVHEQFF. For the CDR3, the DNA is TGTGCCAGCAGTCCACAGGGGGTACATGAGCAGTTCTTC. Based on the CDR3 plus reference TRBV25-1 and TRBJ2-1, the full variable domain is EADIYQTPRYLVIGTGKKITLECSQTMGHDKMYWYQQDPGMELHLIHYSYGVNSTEKGDLSSESTVSRIRTEHFPLTLESARPSHTSQYLCASSPQGVHEQFFGPGTRLTVL.

Sample share makes this clonotype large. The rearrangement joins TRBV12-3 or TRBV12-4 to TRBJ2-4; D unresolved. The CDR3 is 15 residues long. The germline V and J ends were trimmed by 2 bases and 6 bases, with 14 bases remaining between them. DNA of the CDR3: TGTGCCAGCAGTTTAAAGACGGGTCCAAGAAACATTCAGTACTTC. It translates to CASSLKTGPRNIQYF.

Sample share makes this clonotype large. The V gene is TRBV18, the J gene TRBJ2-7; a possible D gene is TRBD2 (6 bases). The CDR3 contains 12 residues. V was clipped by 3 bases and J by 4 bases, with 7 bases between them. The V gene's germline CDR1 is KGHSH and CDR2 LQKENI. In DNA, the CDR3 is TGTGCCAGCTCACCCGGGGGTTACGAGCAGTACGTC. Its protein product is CASSPGGYEQYV.

This clonotype is classed as large. The CDR3 sequence is CASSEWGAESYNSPLHF. CDR3 DNA: TGCGCCAGCTCGGAATGGGGGGCGGAATCCTATAATTCACCCCTCCACTTT. This chain links TRBV5-1 with TRBJ1-6; the D gene is possibly TRBD1 (6 bases). The germline V gene has CDR1 SGHRS and CDR2 YFSETQ. Trimming left V 7 bases short and J 1 base short, with 18 bases between. The CDR3 loop spans 17 amino acids.

This clonotype is termed large. This chain links TRBV25-1 with TRBJ1-1, with unresolved D. The V gene's germline CDR1 is MGHDK and CDR2 SYGVNS. This CDR3 region has 13 residues. V was shortened by 4 bases and J by 1 base, with 7 bases between the two germline ends. The CDR3 nucleotides read TGTGCCAGCAGTGTAGCTGCGAACACTGAAGCTTTCTTT. Protein: CASSVAANTEAFF.